This T cell receptor beta chain was documented in a study of T-cell memory formation after mild COVID-19. The overall study: For the most part, TCR clusters were specific to one donor. Study outcomes and limitations: The authors did not confirm SARS-CoV-2 specificity of second-wave clones peaking day 37.

The CDR3 spans 15 residues. Trimming removed 1 base at V and 10 bases at J, with 16 bases between. Germline-derived CDR1 and CDR2 are LNHNV and YYDKDF (reference sequence). This clonotype came up a few times. The antigen remains undetermined. TCRdb reprocessed the 5' RACE reads with MiXCR, giving one entry per CDR3 protein. In the table there are roughly 370,000 distinct CDR3 sequences, about 17% of which are singletons. The sequence was collected from a man between 18 and 35 years old who had mild COVID-19 (a few samples of this study predate the infection). Cell type and time point are not known. The sequenced material came from PBMCs or a T cell subset sorted from them (not recorded which). The chain is built from TRBV15 and TRBJ1-4, with D possibly TRBD1 on 5 matching bases. The chain's CDR3 is CATSRVINNQGKLFF. Written as DNA, the CDR3 is TGTGCCACCAGCAGAGTGATCAACAACCAGGGAAAACTGTTTTTT.